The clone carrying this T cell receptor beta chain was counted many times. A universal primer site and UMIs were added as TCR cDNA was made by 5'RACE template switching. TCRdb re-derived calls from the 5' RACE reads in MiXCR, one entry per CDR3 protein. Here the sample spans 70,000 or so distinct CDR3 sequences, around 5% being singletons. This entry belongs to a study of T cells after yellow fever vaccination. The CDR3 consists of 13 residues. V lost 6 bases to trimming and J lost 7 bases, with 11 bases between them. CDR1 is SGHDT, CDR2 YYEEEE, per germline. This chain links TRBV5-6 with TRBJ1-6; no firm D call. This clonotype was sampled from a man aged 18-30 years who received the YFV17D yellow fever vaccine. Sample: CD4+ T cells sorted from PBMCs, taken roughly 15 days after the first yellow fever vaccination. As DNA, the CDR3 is TGTGCCAGCAAATACGGAGGGAATTCACCCCTCCACTTT. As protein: CASKYGGNSPLHF.